These T cell receptor beta chains were read from a single sample in a study of T-cell memory formation after mild COVID-19. TCRdb re-analysed the 5' RACE reads in MiXCR, keeping a single row per CDR3 protein. The profile covers over 70,000 distinct CDR3 sequences, with over 13% appearing a single time and approximately 40% taken by the ten largest. The material sequenced was PBMCs or a T cell subset sorted from them (not recorded which). The receptors here all came from a man aged 18 to 30 who had mild COVID-19 (a few samples of this study predate the infection). Cell type and time point are not known. Each CDR3 is given with its conserved first and last residue. The order of the fields is D gene, clone size, V gene, J gene, CDR3 DNA, CDR3 protein. D genes are given only for firm matches. The size of a clone is reported for some rows only, either as once, few or many, or as a class for expanded clones.

.,.,TRBV5-1,TRBJ1-1,TGCGCCAGCAGCTTAGGTTTGGCAGACACTGAAGCTTTCTTT,CASSLGLADTEAFF
TRBD1,.,TRBV29-1,TRBJ1-1,TGCAGCGCTACAGGGGATGTTATCACTGAAGCTTTCTTT,CSATGDVITEAFF
.,.,TRBV4-2,TRBJ2-5,TGTGCCAGCAGCCAAGACAGTGCCGGGTTGGAGGGAGAGACCCAGTACTTC,CASSQDSAGLEGETQYF
.,few,TRBV27,TRBJ2-7,TGTGCCAGCAGTCCCGCGGAGACTTCGTACGAGCAGTACTTC,CASSPAETSYEQYF
.,few,TRBV3-1,TRBJ2-6,TGTGCCAGCAGCCGATCCGGGGCTGGGGCCAACGTCCTGACTTTC,CASSRSGAGANVLTF
.,.,TRBV7-9,TRBJ2-5,TGTGCCAGCAGCTTAGGAGAAGAGACCCAGTACTTC,CASSLGEETQYF
.,.,TRBV20-1,TRBJ2-7,TGCAGTGCCATGACAGAGTCCTACGAGCAGTACTTC,CSAMTESYEQYF
.,.,TRBV6-1,TRBJ2-5,TGTGCCAGCAGTGAAGTGGGTACACAAGAGACCCAGTACTTC,CASSEVGTQETQYF
.,many,TRBV12-3/TRBV12-4,TRBJ2-2,TGTGCCAGCAGACAGGGTTCCGGGGAGCTGTTTTTT,CASRQGSGELFF
TRBD1,few,TRBV20-1,TRBJ2-2,TGCAGTGCTAGCTTGGTCAGGGGGTCCGGGGAGCTGTTTTTT,CSASLVRGSGELFF
.,few,TRBV5-1,TRBJ2-7,TGCGCCAGCAGCGTGGGATACCGCTACGAGCAGTACTTC,CASSVGYRYEQYF
.,few,TRBV12-3/TRBV12-4,TRBJ2-5,TGTGCCAGCAGCGACAGGTCGGAGACCCAGTACTTC,CASSDRSETQYF
.,many,TRBV28,TRBJ2-7,TGTGCCAGCAGTTTGGACGGTCTCTACGAGCAGTACTTC,CASSLDGLYEQYF
.,.,TRBV7-9,TRBJ1-2,TGTGCCAGCAGCTTAGCCCGGGATGGCTACACCTTC,CASSLARDGYTF
TRBD2,.,TRBV7-6,TRBJ2-3,TGTGCCAGCAGCTTGGCGGGGGGGGCGGTAGATACGCAGTATTTT,CASSLAGGAVDTQYF
.,.,TRBV20-1,TRBJ1-1,TGCAGTGCGCCCGGGCCCATAGGAGCTGAAGCTTTCTTT,CSAPGPIGAEAFF
TRBD2,many,TRBV12-3/TRBV12-4,TRBJ2-1,TGTGCCAGCAGTGACATAAGCGGGGGGACCAATGAGCAGTTCTTC,CASSDISGGTNEQFF